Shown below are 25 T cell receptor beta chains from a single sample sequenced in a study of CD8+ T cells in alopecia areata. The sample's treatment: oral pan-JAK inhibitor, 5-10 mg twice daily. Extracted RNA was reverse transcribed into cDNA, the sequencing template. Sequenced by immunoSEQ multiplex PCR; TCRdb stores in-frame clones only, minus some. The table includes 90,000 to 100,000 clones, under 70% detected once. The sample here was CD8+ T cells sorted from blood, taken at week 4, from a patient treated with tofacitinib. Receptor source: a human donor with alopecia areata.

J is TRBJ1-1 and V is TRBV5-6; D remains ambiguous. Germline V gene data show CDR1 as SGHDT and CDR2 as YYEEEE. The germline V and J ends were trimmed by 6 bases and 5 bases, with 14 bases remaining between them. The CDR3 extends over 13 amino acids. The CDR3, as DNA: TGTGCCAGCACCACATCGGGGTATACTGAAGCTTTCTTT. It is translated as CASTTSGYTEAFF.

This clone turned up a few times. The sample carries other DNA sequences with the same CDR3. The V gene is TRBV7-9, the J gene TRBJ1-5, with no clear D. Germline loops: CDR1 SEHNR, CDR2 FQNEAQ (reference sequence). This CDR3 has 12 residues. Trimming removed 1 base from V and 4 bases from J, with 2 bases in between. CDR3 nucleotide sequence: TGTGCCAGCAGCTTAGATAATCAGCCCCAGCATTTT. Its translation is CASSLDNQPQHF.

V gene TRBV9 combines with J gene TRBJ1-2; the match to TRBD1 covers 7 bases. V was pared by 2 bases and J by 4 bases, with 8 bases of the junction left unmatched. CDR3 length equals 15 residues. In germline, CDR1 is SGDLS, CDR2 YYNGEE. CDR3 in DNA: TGTGCCAGCAGCGTTGGGGACAGAACCTTCTATGGCTACACCTTC. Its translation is CASSVGDRTFYGYTF.

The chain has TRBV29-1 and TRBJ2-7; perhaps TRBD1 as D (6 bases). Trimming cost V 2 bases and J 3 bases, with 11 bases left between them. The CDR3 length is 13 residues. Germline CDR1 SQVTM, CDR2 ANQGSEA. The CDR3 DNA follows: TGCAGCGTTGAAACCACAGGGCGCTACGAGCAGTACTTC. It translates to CSVETTGRYEQYF.

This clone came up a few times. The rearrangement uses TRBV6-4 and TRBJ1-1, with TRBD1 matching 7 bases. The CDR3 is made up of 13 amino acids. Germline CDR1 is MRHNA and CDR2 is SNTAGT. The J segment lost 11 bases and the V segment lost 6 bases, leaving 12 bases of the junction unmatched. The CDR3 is CASSDQKGAVAFF. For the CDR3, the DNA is TGTGCCAGCAGCGACCAGAAGGGGGCTGTGGCTTTCTTT.

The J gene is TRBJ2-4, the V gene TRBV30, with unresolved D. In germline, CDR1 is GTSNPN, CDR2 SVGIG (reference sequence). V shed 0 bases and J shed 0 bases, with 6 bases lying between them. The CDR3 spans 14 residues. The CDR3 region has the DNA TGTGCCTGGAGTGTTTTAGAAGCCAAAAACATTCAGTACTTC. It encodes CAWSVLEAKNIQYF.

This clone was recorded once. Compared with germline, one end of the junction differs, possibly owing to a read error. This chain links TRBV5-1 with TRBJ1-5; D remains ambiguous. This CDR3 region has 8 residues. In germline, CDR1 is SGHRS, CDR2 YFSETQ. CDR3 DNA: TGTATTCATCAGCCCCAGCATTTT. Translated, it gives CIHQPQHF.

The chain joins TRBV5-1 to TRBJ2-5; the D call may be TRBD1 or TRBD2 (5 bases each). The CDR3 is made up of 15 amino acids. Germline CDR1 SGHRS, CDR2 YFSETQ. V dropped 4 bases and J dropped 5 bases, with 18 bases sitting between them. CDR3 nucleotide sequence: TGCGCCAGCAGCGATTGGACTGGTCCAGGGGAGACCCAGTACTTC. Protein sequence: CASSDWTGPGETQYF.

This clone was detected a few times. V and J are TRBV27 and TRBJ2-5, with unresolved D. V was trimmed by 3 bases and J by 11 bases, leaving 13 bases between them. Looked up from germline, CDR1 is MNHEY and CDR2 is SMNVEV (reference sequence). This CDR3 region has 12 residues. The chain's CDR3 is CASSFSDGIQYF. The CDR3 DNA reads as TGTGCCAGCAGTTTCTCCGACGGAATTCAGTACTTC.

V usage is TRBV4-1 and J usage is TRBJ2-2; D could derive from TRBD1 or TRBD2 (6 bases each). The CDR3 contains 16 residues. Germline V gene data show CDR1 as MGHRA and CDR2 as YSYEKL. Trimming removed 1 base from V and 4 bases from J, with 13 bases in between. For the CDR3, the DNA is TGCGCCAGCAGCCAAGGTGGGGGGCACGGCACCGGGGAGCTGTTTTTT. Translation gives CASSQGGGHGTGELFF.

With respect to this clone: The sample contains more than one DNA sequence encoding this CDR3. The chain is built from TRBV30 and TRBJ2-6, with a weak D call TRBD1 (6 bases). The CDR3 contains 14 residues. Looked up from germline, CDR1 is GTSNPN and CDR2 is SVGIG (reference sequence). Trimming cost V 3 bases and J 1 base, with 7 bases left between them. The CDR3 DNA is TGTGCCTGGAGCACAGGGTCTGGGGCCAACGTCCTGACTTTC. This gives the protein CAWSTGSGANVLTF.

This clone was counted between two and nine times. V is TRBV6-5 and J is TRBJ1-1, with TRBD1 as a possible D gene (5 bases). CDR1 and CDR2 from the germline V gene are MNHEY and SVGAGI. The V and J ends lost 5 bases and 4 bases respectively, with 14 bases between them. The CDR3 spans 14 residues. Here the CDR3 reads CASSAPGEATEAFF. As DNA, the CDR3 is TGTGCCAGCAGTGCGCCGGGGGAGGCCACTGAAGCTTTCTTT.

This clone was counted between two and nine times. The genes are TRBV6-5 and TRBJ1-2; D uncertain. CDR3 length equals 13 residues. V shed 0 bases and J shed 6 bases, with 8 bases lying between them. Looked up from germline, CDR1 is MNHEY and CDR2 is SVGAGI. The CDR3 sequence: CASSYSSVHGYTF. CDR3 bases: TGTGCCAGCAGTTACTCATCGGTTCATGGCTACACCTTC.

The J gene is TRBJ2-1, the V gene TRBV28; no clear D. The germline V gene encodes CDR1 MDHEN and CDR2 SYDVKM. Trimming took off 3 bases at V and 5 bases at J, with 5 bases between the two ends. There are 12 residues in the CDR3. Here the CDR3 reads CASSFGDNEQFF. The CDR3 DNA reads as TGTGCCAGCAGTTTTGGTGACAATGAGCAGTTCTTC. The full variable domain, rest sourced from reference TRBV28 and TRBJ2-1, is DVKVTQSSRYLVKRTGEKVFLECVQDMDHENMFWYRQDPGLGLRLIYFSYDVKMKEKGDIPEGYSVSREKKERFSLILESASTNQTSMYLCASSFGDNEQFFGPGTRLTVL.

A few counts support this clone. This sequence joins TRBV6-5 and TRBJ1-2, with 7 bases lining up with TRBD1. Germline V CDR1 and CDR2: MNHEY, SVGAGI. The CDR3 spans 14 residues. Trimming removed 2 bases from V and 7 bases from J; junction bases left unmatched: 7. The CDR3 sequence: CASSYEGALSGYTF. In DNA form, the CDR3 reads TGTGCCAGCAGTTACGAGGGGGCCCTCTCTGGCTACACCTTC.

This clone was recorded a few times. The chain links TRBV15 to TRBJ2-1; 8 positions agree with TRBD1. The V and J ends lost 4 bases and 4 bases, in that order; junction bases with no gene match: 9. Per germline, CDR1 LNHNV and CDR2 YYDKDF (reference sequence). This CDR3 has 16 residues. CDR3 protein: CATSIGRQGAYNEQFF. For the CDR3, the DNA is TGTGCCACCAGCATCGGTCGTCAGGGGGCTTACAATGAGCAGTTCTTC.

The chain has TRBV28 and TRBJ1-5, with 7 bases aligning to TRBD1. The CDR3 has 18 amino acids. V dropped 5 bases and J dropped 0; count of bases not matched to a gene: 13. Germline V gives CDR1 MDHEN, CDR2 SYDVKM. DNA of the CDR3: TGTGCCAGCAGTCTCCCTCGGGGGACAGAGCATAGCAATCAGCCCCAGCATTTT. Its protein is CASSLPRGTEHSNQPQHF. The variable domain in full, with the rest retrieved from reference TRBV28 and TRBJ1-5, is DVKVTQSSRYLVKRTGEKVFLECVQDMDHENMFWYRQDPGLGLRLIYFSYDVKMKEKGDIPEGYSVSREKKERFSLILESASTNQTSMYLCASSLPRGTEHSNQPQHFGDGTRLSIL.

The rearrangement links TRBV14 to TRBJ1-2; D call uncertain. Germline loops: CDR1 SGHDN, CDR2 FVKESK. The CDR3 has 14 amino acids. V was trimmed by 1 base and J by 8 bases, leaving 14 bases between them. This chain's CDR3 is CASSQGPIPDGYTF. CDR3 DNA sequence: TGTGCCAGCAGCCAAGGACCCATCCCAGACGGCTACACCTTC.

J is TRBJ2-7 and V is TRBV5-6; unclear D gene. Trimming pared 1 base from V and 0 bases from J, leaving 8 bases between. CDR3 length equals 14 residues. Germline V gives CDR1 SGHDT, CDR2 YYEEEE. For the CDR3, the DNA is TGTGCCAGCAGCTTGTCCCGGATCTCCTACGAGCAGTACTTC. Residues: CASSLSRISYEQYF.

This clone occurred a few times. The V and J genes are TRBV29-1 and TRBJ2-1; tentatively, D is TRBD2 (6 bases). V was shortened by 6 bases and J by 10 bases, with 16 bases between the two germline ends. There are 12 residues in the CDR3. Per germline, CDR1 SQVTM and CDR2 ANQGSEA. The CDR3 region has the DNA TGCAGCGTGGGTCTGGGGGACTTGGAGCAGTTCTTC. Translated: CSVGLGDLEQFF.

The CDR3 sequence: CASSQHRENQPQHF. CDR3 DNA: TGTGCCAGCAGCCAGCACAGGGAAAATCAGCCCCAGCATTTT. This sequence joins TRBV14 and TRBJ1-5; a possible D gene is TRBD1 (6 bases). This CDR3 is 14 amino acids long. CDR1 SGHDN and CDR2 FVKESK come from the germline V gene. Trimming removed 3 bases from V and 4 bases from J, with 10 bases in between.

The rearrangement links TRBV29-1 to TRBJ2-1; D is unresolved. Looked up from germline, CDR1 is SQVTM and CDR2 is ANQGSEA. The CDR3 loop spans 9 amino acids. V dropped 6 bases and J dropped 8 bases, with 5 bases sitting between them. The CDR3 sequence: CSVGDEQFF. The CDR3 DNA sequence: TGCAGCGTCGGCGATGAGCAGTTCTTC.

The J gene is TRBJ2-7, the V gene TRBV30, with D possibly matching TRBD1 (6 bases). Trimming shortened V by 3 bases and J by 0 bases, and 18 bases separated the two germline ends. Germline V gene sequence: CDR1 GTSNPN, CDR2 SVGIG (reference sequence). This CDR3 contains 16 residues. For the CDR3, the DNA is TGTGCCTGGAGGGGGCCCATGGGGGCAAGCTCCTACGAGCAGTACTTC. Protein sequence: CAWRGPMGASSYEQYF. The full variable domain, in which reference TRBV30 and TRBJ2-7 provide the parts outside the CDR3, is SQTIHQWPATLVQPVGSPLSLECTVEGTSNPNLYWYRQAAGRGLQLLFYSVGIGQISSEVPQNLSASRPQDRQFILSSKKLLLSDSGFYLCAWRGPMGASSYEQYFGPGTRLTVT.

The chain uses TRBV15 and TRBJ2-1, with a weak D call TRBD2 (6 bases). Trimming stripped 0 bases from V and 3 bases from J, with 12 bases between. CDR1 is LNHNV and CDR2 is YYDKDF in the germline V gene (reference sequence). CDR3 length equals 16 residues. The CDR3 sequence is CATSRDSGELYNEQFF. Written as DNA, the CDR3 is TGTGCCACCAGCAGAGACTCGGGGGAACTCTACAATGAGCAGTTCTTC.

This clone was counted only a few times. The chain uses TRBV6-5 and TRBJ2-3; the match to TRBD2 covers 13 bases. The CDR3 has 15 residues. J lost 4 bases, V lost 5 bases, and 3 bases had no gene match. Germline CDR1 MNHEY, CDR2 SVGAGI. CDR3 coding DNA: TGTGCCAGCAGTCGGACTAGCGGGAGCTCAGATACGCAGTATTTT. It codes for CASSRTSGSSDTQYF.